This T cell receptor beta chain derives from a study of beta chain features in type 1 diabetes. Study results and caveats: Type 1 diabetes patients had fewer VDJ junction insertions and more deletions. Researchers cautioned that cDNA sequencing could over-represent cells with high TCR expression.

Expressed TCRB transcripts were sequenced after all isolated RNA was converted to cDNA. Some clones are missing from TCRdb's copy, which holds only in-frame ones; the method was immunoSEQ multiplex PCR. The data show approximately 160,000 clones, roughly 8.1% seen once. On this clone: The antigen is unknown.

V was pared by 2 bases and J by 6 bases, with 7 bases between. Germline V gene data show CDR1 as GTSNPN and CDR2 as SVGIG (reference sequence). The CDR3 is 12 residues long. In total, each donor contributed a single heparinised blood draw that averaged about 100 mL. The sample taken for sequencing was central memory CD4+ T cells from blood. The TCR sequence derives from a man aged 18 to 29 in good health. J is TRBJ1-4 and V is TRBV30, with D unresolved. The CDR3, as DNA: TGTGCCTGGAGTCTGTTAGATGAAAAACTGTTTTTT. It is translated as CAWSLLDEKLFF.